This TCR beta chain is drawn from a study of cytomegalovirus exposure and HLA in healthy donors. This clone was detected a few times. 13 Jbeta primers and 60 Vbeta primers were used for the PCR. Produced via immunoSEQ multiplex PCR; TCRdb's table is partial and in-frame only. Of under 200,000 clones listed, 70% to 80% are singletons. The junction had 2 bases not matched to a gene; V was cut back by 3 bases and J by 4 bases. Germline CDR1 MNHEY, CDR2 SMNVEV (reference sequence). This CDR3 has 14 amino acids. This chain uses TRBV27 with TRBJ2-1; 8 nucleotides agree with TRBD2. The specimen sequenced was PBMCs. The sequence was obtained from a female donor in good health and CMV-seronegative. CDR3 nucleotide sequence: TGTGCCAGCAGTTTGGCGGGGGGTTACAATGAGCAGTTCTTC. It encodes CASSLAGGYNEQFF.